This record covers a single T cell receptor beta chain. The antigen remains unidentified. PCR used 60 Vbeta primers and 13 Jbeta primers. In the study's own analysis: In a later analysis, approximately 80 million unique TCR beta chains included roughly 11 million shared by two or more donors. The protocol was immunoSEQ multiplex PCR, while the TCRdb copy is restricted to in-frame clones and leaves out a portion. The V and J calls and clone size come from that table; D and trimming were worked out from the DNA. This table has tens of thousands of clones, around 82% appearing once. Germline V gene sequence: CDR1 KGHSH, CDR2 LQKENI. The CDR3 loop spans 17 amino acids. V lost 0 bases and J lost 1; bases outside the gene matches: 6. This specimen comes from a study of cytomegalovirus exposure and HLA in healthy donors. Study-level findings and limits: Researchers reported from a later analysis that most CMV-associated TCR beta chains appeared HLA-restricted.

This receptor was taken from a woman in her late teens or twenties in good health and CMV-seronegative. This chain connects TRBV18 to TRBJ2-1, with TRBD2 matching over 7 bases. Sequencing input: PBMCs. CDR3 in amino acids: CASSPPGGRGSYNEQFF. The CDR3 bases are TGTGCCAGCTCACCACCGGGCGGGAGAGGGTCCTACAATGAGCAGTTCTTC. The variable domain in full, completed from reference TRBV18 and TRBJ2-1, reads NAGVMQNPRHLVRRRGQEARLRCSPMKGHSHVYWYRQLPEEGLKFMVYLQKENIIDESGMPKERFSAEFPKEGPSILRIQQVVRGDSAAYFCASSPPGGRGSYNEQFFGPGTRLTVL.